The present entry profiles one T cell receptor (beta chain) with its context. Its target is not known. These data are taken from a study of OX40 agonist ivuxolimab in advanced cancers. Overall study results and limits: CD8+ T cells showed, on average, more clonal expansion than CD4+ cells.

This CDR3 has 16 residues. The germline V gene encodes CDR1 PRHDT and CDR2 FYEKMQ (reference sequence). Trimming left V 0 bases short and J 1 base short, with 13 bases between. Sequencing used immunoSEQ multiplex PCR; TCRdb keeps in-frame clones, though not all of them. The table shows 76,000 or so clones, with more than 85% occurring only once. The chain couples TRBV13 to TRBJ2-7, with D perhaps matching TRBD2 (5 bases). The clonotype comes from an adult with an advanced solid tumor such as melanoma, head and neck, liver or kidney cancer. This sample comprised CD4+ or CD8+ T cells sorted from blood, obtained in a trial of the OX40 agonist ivuxolimab. The CDR3 reads CASSLGGGWMSYEQYF. The CDR3 coding sequence is TGTGCCAGCAGCTTAGGAGGAGGCTGGATGTCCTACGAGCAGTACTTC.